The 19 T cell receptor beta chains given below trace back to one sample, sequenced in a study of T-cell memory formation after mild COVID-19. Using its own MiXCR run on the 5' RACE reads, TCRdb lists one record per CDR3 protein. This sample yields fewer than 90,000 distinct CDR3 sequences, of which 9.5% to 15% are seen a single time; about 40% belongs to the top ten. Material: PBMCs or a T cell subset sorted from them (not recorded which). The origin of the receptors is a man aged 18-30 years who had mild COVID-19 (a few samples of this study predate the infection). Cell type and time point are not known.

This clonotype showed up just a few times. The chain carries TRBV27 and TRBJ2-2; D gene uncertain. Trimming removed 2 bases at V and 7 bases at J, with 8 bases between. Germline V gene data show CDR1 as MNHEY and CDR2 as SMNVEV (reference sequence). CDR3 size: 13 residues. This CDR3 is CASSLLHGGELFF. For the CDR3, the DNA is TGTGCCAGCAGTTTACTACACGGCGGGGAGCTGTTTTTT.

The V and J genes are TRBV7-2 and TRBJ1-5, with a weak D call TRBD1 (5 bases). The V and J ends lost 5 bases and 7 bases respectively, with 15 bases between them. This CDR3 has 14 residues. Germline V gene data show CDR1 as SGHTA and CDR2 as FQGNSA. CDR3 residues: CASSPGAPWQPQHF. The CDR3 nucleotides read TGTGCCAGCAGCCCCGGGGCCCCTTGGCAGCCCCAGCATTTT.

The V call is TRBV15, the J call TRBJ2-5; TRBD2 aligns across 9 bases. With V trimmed by 5 bases and J by 5 bases, 3 bases remained unmatched. Germline CDR1 reads LNHNV; CDR2 reads YYDKDF (reference sequence). The CDR3 is 13 residues long. CDR3: CATSWRGGETQYF. In DNA form, the CDR3 reads TGTGCCACCAGCTGGCGGGGGGGGGAGACCCAGTACTTC.

The CDR3 region is CSARAGGRFGYTF. CDR3 DNA sequence: TGCAGTGCTAGAGCGGGGGGGCGGTTTGGCTACACCTTC. The chain has TRBV20-1 and TRBJ1-2, with D tentatively TRBD1 (6 bases). Germline V gene sequence: CDR1 DFQATT, CDR2 SNEGSKA (reference sequence). The CDR3 loop spans 13 amino acids. The ends were cut back, 1 base at V and 7 bases at J, with 13 bases in the middle.

This clonotype was counted between two and nine times. The chain uses TRBV11-2 and TRBJ2-3; D might be TRBD1 (5 bases). Germline loops: CDR1 SGHAT, CDR2 FQNNGV. This CDR3 is built from 15 residues. V was clipped by 1 base and J by 0 bases, with 8 bases between them. CDR3 amino acids: CASSLGAGSTDTQYF. The CDR3 coding sequence is TGTGCCAGCAGCTTAGGAGCAGGGAGCACAGATACGCAGTATTTT.

This clonotype was picked up many times. The chain employs TRBV6-2 or TRBV6-3 and TRBJ2-1; 10 nucleotides align to TRBD2. Germline CDR1 and CDR2: MNHEY and SVGEGT. V dropped 7 bases and J dropped 0; count of bases not matched to a gene: 3. The CDR3 consists of 15 residues. The CDR3 loop is CASIAGGPSYNEQFF. Written as DNA, the CDR3 is TGTGCCAGCATAGCGGGGGGACCCTCCTACAATGAGCAGTTCTTC.

The rearrangement links TRBV5-1 to TRBJ2-3; 8 bases fit TRBD2. Germline CDR1 is SGHRS and CDR2 is YFSETQ. The CDR3 is made up of 15 amino acids. V lost 3 bases, J lost 1 base, and 4 bases stayed unmatched. The CDR3 here is CASSSTAGGTDTQYF. CDR3 coding DNA: TGCGCCAGCAGCTCTACAGCGGGGGGCACAGATACGCAGTATTTT.

V and J are TRBV6-2 or TRBV6-3 and TRBJ1-2; D unresolved. The CDR3 sequence is 11 residues long. Trimming removed 2 bases at V and 2 bases at J, with 0 bases between. Germline CDR1 reads MNHEY; CDR2 reads SVGEGT. The CDR3 region has the DNA TGTGCCAGCAGTTACAACTATGGCTACACCTTC. Translated, it gives CASSYNYGYTF.

The chain links TRBV7-9 to TRBJ2-1, with D possibly matching TRBD2 (5 bases). Trimming took 1 base from V and 0 from J, leaving 10 bases between them. CDR1 SEHNR and CDR2 FQNEAQ come from the germline V gene (reference sequence). This CDR3 has 16 residues. The chain's CDR3 is CASSLGIGSSYNEQFF. DNA of the CDR3: TGTGCCAGCAGCTTAGGTATAGGGAGCTCCTACAATGAGCAGTTCTTC.

This rearrangement joins TRBV5-1 to TRBJ1-1, with D perhaps TRBD1 (5 bases). The CDR3 consists of 13 residues. From germline, CDR1 is SGHRS and CDR2 YFSETQ. V lost 0 bases and J 4 bases, leaving 7 bases between the germline ends. In nucleotides, the CDR3 is TGCGCCAGCAGCTTGGCAGGGAGCACTGAAGCTTTCTTT. Translation: CASSLAGSTEAFF.

The chain uses TRBV18 and TRBJ2-7; D is unresolved. V was clipped by 3 bases and J by 3 bases, with 9 bases between them. Per germline, CDR1 KGHSH and CDR2 LQKENI. The CDR3 length is 13 residues. CDR3 DNA: TGTGCCAGCTCACCTGGCAGTTACTACGAGCAGTACTTC. Its translation: CASSPGSYYEQYF.

This clonotype is labeled as medium-sized. The chain has TRBV7-8 and TRBJ2-1; D possibly corresponds to TRBD2 (5 bases). This CDR3 has 13 amino acids. V shed 5 bases and J shed 5 bases, with 10 bases lying between them. CDR1 is SGHVS, CDR2 FQNEAQ, per germline. CDR3: CASSPDSHNEQFF. CDR3 nucleotide sequence: TGTGCCAGCAGCCCGGACTCACACAATGAGCAGTTCTTC.

The chain recombines TRBV5-5 with TRBJ2-1; no clear D. V lost 1 base, J lost 9 bases, and 11 bases lay in between. This CDR3 spans 13 amino acids. Germline V gene lookup returns CDR1 SGHKS and CDR2 YYEKEE (reference sequence). The CDR3 nucleotides read TGTGCCAGCAGCTTGCCCACCTCGGGTGAGCAGTTCTTC. Its translation: CASSLPTSGEQFF.

Only a few counts were recorded for this clonotype. V is TRBV20-1 and J is TRBJ1-2; 8 bases agree with TRBD1. V shed 3 bases, J shed 4 bases, and the junction held 7 bases outside the gene matches. The CDR3 covers 14 residues. Germline CDR1 DFQATT, CDR2 SNEGSKA (reference sequence). CDR3 sequence (DNA): TGCAGTGCTAGCCGGGACAGGCCTTTCTATGGCTACACCTTC. Its protein product is CSASRDRPFYGYTF.

The chain employs TRBV3-1 and TRBJ2-3; 9 nucleotides agree with TRBD2. The CDR3 covers 16 residues. The V and J ends lost 4 bases and 0 bases, in that order; junction bases with no gene match: 5. CDR1 is LGHDT and CDR2 is YNNKEL in the germline V gene (reference sequence). This CDR3 reads CASSLQRGVSTDTQYF. The CDR3 coding sequence is TGTGCCAGCAGCCTACAGCGGGGGGTTAGCACAGATACGCAGTATTTT.

The rearrangement links TRBV6-6 to TRBJ2-7; D is possibly TRBD2 (6 bases). The CDR3 loop spans 15 amino acids. Trimming took off 6 bases at V and 1 base at J, with 16 bases between the two ends. The germline CDR1 and CDR2 sequences are MNHNY and SVGAGI (reference sequence). As DNA, the CDR3 is TGTGCCAGCAGCTGGGGCGGGATTGTGTCCTACGAGCAGTACGTC. This translates into CASSWGGIVSYEQYV.

The rearrangement uses TRBV12-3 or TRBV12-4 and TRBJ2-1; the D gene is possibly TRBD1 (6 bases). The CDR3 is 15 amino acids. Trimming took off 10 bases at V and 3 bases at J, with 19 bases between the two ends. CDR3 DNA: TGTGCCACCTCCGGCCGGGACAAACTCTACAATGAGCAGTTCTTC. The encoded protein is CATSGRDKLYNEQFF.

The chain uses TRBV27 and TRBJ2-5; 8 nucleotides agree with TRBD1. Germline CDR1 reads MNHEY; CDR2 reads SMNVEV (reference sequence). The CDR3 contains 16 residues. After removal of 2 bases from V and 2 bases from J, the junction contained 7 bases not matched to a gene. CDR3 region: CASSLVTGVKQETQYF. The DNA of the CDR3 is TGTGCCAGCAGTTTAGTGACAGGGGTCAAACAAGAGACCCAGTACTTC.

This clonotype was observed a handful of times. This chain uses TRBV7-6 with TRBJ2-1; unclear D gene. Looked up from germline, CDR1 is SGHVS and CDR2 is FNYEAQ. The CDR3 is made up of 12 amino acids. V gave up 5 bases and J gave up 9 bases, with 11 bases separating them. This chain's CDR3 is CASSPTSAEQFF. For the CDR3, the DNA is TGTGCCAGCAGCCCTACGTCGGCTGAGCAGTTCTTC.